These 7 T cell receptor beta chains came from one sample sequenced in a study of cytomegalovirus exposure and HLA in healthy donors (TCRdb year 2017). The method behind the library was the immunoSEQ multiplex PCR assay. TCRdb took over this immuneACCESS table, retaining in-frame rearrangements with V and J assigned. Such tables are incomplete; in checked studies, under half of the missing clones stem from an unresolved V gene, and the remainder is unexplained. The sample includes hundreds of thousands of clones, with approximately 87% observed a single time. The biggest ten clones account for 0.92% of the sample. The sample was PBMCs. The receptors stem from a woman aged 18-29 years in good health and CMV-seronegative.

The V and J genes are TRBV9 and TRBJ2-1; 11 bases are shared with TRBD2. CDR1 SGDLS and CDR2 YYNGEE come from the germline V gene. The CDR3 spans 14 residues. V lost 2 bases to trimming and J lost 9 bases; unmatched junction nucleotides: 4. The CDR3 nucleotides read TGTGCCAGCAGCGTCGGTCTAGCGGGAGGTGAGCAGTTCTTC. Translating it yields CASSVGLAGGEQFF.

The V call is TRBV4-2, the J call TRBJ2-5; D is perhaps TRBD1 (7 bases). The V end was cut by 4 bases, the J end by 5 bases, with 20 bases between. This CDR3 has 16 residues. Germline CDR1 LGHNA, CDR2 YNFKEQ. The DNA for the CDR3 is TGTGCCAGCAGCCTCCTTACAGGGGAGGACAGGGAGACCCAGTACTTC. It yields the protein CASSLLTGEDRETQYF.

The CDR3 nucleotides are TGTGCCAGCAGCTTGGGGGACAGGGGGGCCACTGAAGCTTTCTTT. Encoded protein: CASSLGDRGATEAFF. The chain has TRBV5-4 and TRBJ1-1, with 11 positions matching TRBD1. CDR1 and CDR2 from the germline V gene are SGHNT and YYREEE (reference sequence). The CDR3 runs to 15 residues. The V segment lost 0 bases and the J segment 4 bases; nucleotides outside the gene matches: 2. The whole variable domain, remainder taken from reference TRBV5-4 and TRBJ1-1, is ETGVTQSPTHLIKTRGQQVTLRCSSQSGHNTVSWYQQALGQGPQFIFQYYREEENGRGNFPPRFSGLQFPNYSSELNVNALELDDSALYLCASSLGDRGATEAFFGQGTRLTVV.

The chain recombines TRBV9 with TRBJ2-7; 9 bases fit TRBD1. The germline gives CDR1 SGDLS, CDR2 YYNGEE. The J segment lost 5 bases and the V segment lost 2 bases, leaving 11 bases of the junction unmatched. The CDR3 sequence is 16 residues long. The CDR3 reads CASSVQGQGLRNEQYF. As DNA, the CDR3 is TGTGCCAGCAGCGTTCAGGGACAGGGACTCAGGAACGAGCAGTACTTC.

The chain combines TRBV25-1 with TRBJ1-5; D may be TRBD1 (5 bases). The CDR3 contains 15 residues. The germline V and J ends were trimmed by 2 bases and 0 bases, with 8 bases remaining between them. Germline CDR1 MGHDK, CDR2 SYGVNS. CDR3 coding DNA: TGTGCCAGCAGTGAAGGAGGGGCTAGCAATCAGCCCCAGCATTTT. Translating gives CASSEGGASNQPQHF.

V is TRBV7-9 and J is TRBJ2-7; D not resolved. With 3 bases removed from V and 2 bases from J, the gap between germline ends came to 11 bases. Per the germline V gene, CDR1 is SEHNR and CDR2 is FQNEAQ (reference sequence). The CDR3 contains 14 residues. The CDR3, as DNA: TGTGCCAGCAGCTTCAATGACAAGGCCTACGAGCAGTACTTC. It encodes CASSFNDKAYEQYF.

This clone was found a few times. The V call is TRBV4-2, the J call TRBJ1-6; D might be TRBD1 (6 bases). Germline CDR1 LGHNA, CDR2 YNFKEQ. The CDR3 consists of 16 residues. Trimming took 0 bases from V and 7 from J, leaving 13 bases between them. The CDR3 coding sequence is TGTGCCAGCAGCCAAGAAGCGGACAGACAAAATTCACCCCTCCACTTT. Protein: CASSQEADRQNSPLHF.